The following is a T cell receptor beta chain sequence with its context. As yet, its antigen is unknown. The CDR3 consists of 11 residues. The V gene lost 3 bases and the J gene lost 8 bases, with 7 bases spanning the gap. In germline, CDR1 is WNHNN, CDR2 SYGVQD (reference sequence). CD8+CD57+ cell expansion had been shown by flow cytometry in patients chosen for sequencing. A severe acquired aplastic anemia diagnosis applied to all patients. Prior therapy had not been administered to any patient at the time of blood sampling. This specimen comes from a study of CD8+CD57+ T cells in acquired aplastic anemia. The wider study: Mean yield of DNA from sorted CD4+ and CD8+ cells was approximately 3 ug.

Investigators profiled TCR beta VDJ and CDR3 from genomic DNA template. TCRdb ran MiXCR on the reads and lists one entry per CDR3 protein. The table lists around 210,000 distinct CDR3 sequences, more than 55% of them singletons. Notes on the study in general: Patients and controls turned out to have twenty-nine CD8+ CDR3 sequences in common.

Sequences were obtained from sorted CD4+, CD8+, or CD8+CD57+ T cells (not recorded which) from PBMCs. This sequence was found in a human donor with aplastic anemia. The chain carries TRBV10-1 and TRBJ1-1; D unresolved. This CDR3 reads CASSDSGEAFF. CDR3 nucleotide sequence: TGCGCCAGCAGTGATTCGGGGGAAGCTTTCTTT.